The 27 T cell receptor beta chains below were found in one sample sequenced in a study of human T cells and chemical hapten exposure. As to time point: patch test 1, 2 weeks after DPC sensitization. Treatment reported: therapeutic diphenylcyclopropenone sensitization with weekly scalp DPC. TCRdb redid the calling of the RACE reads with MiXCR, one entry per CDR3 protein. This table holds about 90,000 distinct CDR3 sequences, roughly 10% found once. Sequencing used whole blood, obtained in connection with sensitization to the hapten diphenylcyclopropenone (DPC). These receptors were collected from a man in his forties with alopecia areata. Some clones in this sample may be carry-over from other donors' samples.

This clonotype was seen many times. The J gene is TRBJ2-3, the V gene TRBV7-9; TRBD2 aligns across 14 bases. J was trimmed by 4 bases and V by 5 bases; bases with no gene match: 2. This CDR3 region has 15 residues. Per the germline V gene, CDR1 is SEHNR and CDR2 is FQNEAQ (reference sequence). The CDR3 region is CASSGGLAGADTQYF. The CDR3 DNA follows: TGTGCCAGCAGCGGGGGACTAGCGGGAGCAGATACGCAGTATTTT.

This clonotype was observed a few times. This chain uses TRBV12-3 or TRBV12-4 with TRBJ1-2, with 8 nucleotides matching TRBD1. The trim removed 7 bases at V and 2 bases at J, leaving 9 bases unmatched. CDR3 length: 15 residues. CDR3 sequence reads: CASTLNQGANYGYTF. The DNA of the CDR3 is TGTGCCAGCACTCTTAATCAGGGGGCGAACTATGGCTACACCTTC.

The chain is built from TRBV28 and TRBJ1-6; no reliable D call. Deletions cut 9 bases from V and 7 bases from J, with 13 bases between. The CDR3 covers 13 residues. CDR1 is MDHEN, CDR2 SYDVKM, per germline. Written as DNA, the CDR3 is TGTGCCAGTGGCCTCGGCTGGAATTCACCCCTCCACTTT. Translated, it gives CASGLGWNSPLHF.

This clonotype has ten or more counts. The J gene is TRBJ1-5, the V gene TRBV6-5, with a weak D call TRBD1 (5 bases). This CDR3 region has 16 residues. Trimming took off 2 bases at V and 5 bases at J, with 16 bases between the two ends. The germline V gene has CDR1 MNHEY and CDR2 SVGAGI. The CDR3 protein is CASSYHSSPGDQPQHF. DNA for the CDR3: TGTGCCAGCAGTTACCATTCCTCACCGGGGGATCAGCCCCAGCATTTT.

This clonotype turned up a few times. The chain combines TRBV20-1 with TRBJ1-2, with D uncertain. Germline values: CDR1 DFQATT, CDR2 SNEGSKA (reference sequence). V lost 5 bases and J 0 bases, leaving 10 bases between the germline ends. The CDR3 has 13 amino acids. CDR3 nucleotide sequence: TGCAGTGCTCTACCCCCAGCTAACTATGGCTACACCTTC. Its protein is CSALPPANYGYTF.

This clonotype was detected a few times. The chain has TRBV20-1 and TRBJ1-6; D remains unclear. The V gene lost 3 bases and the J gene lost 7 bases, with 13 bases spanning the gap. This CDR3 is built from 14 residues. The germline gives CDR1 DFQATT, CDR2 SNEGSKA (reference sequence). CDR3 nucleotide sequence: TGCAGTGCTAGGATAAGTGGTAGAAATTCACCCCTCCACTTT. Amino acid sequence: CSARISGRNSPLHF.

The chain is built from TRBV4-3 and TRBJ2-2; D may be TRBD1 (6 bases). This CDR3 is built from 13 residues. V lost 3 bases to trimming and J lost 9 bases, with 11 bases between them. CDR1 is LGHNA and CDR2 is YSLEER in the germline V gene. The CDR3 here is CASSHYRDRELFF. The CDR3 DNA follows: TGCGCCAGCAGCCACTATAGGGACAGGGAGCTGTTTTTT.

The CDR3 loop reads CASSSGGPNSNQPQHF. CDR3 in DNA: TGTGCCAGCAGCTCAGGGGGCCCCAATAGCAATCAGCCCCAGCATTTT. The rearrangement joins TRBV9 to TRBJ1-5; TRBD1 agrees at 8 bases. Germline V gene data show CDR1 as SGDLS and CDR2 as YYNGEE. CDR3 length equals 16 residues. V dropped 4 bases and J dropped 0; count of bases not matched to a gene: 6.

This clonotype was seen more than once but under ten times. The chain couples TRBV6-2 or TRBV6-3 to TRBJ2-7; 12 bases line up with TRBD2. V lost 5 bases and J lost 4; bases outside the gene matches: 3. This CDR3 contains 14 residues. Germline lookup yields CDR1 MNHEY and CDR2 SVGEGT. Here the CDR3 reads CASSPLAGGYEQYV. The CDR3 nucleotides are TGTGCCAGCAGTCCACTAGCGGGAGGTTACGAGCAGTACGTC.

This clonotype was detected many times. The chain employs TRBV5-1 and TRBJ2-1; D not certain. Germline loops: CDR1 SGHRS, CDR2 YFSETQ. The CDR3 length is 15 residues. Trimming removed 3 bases from V and 5 bases from J, with 15 bases in between. CDR3 in DNA: TGCGCCAGCAGCTCAAAGCCATACCTGAACAATGAGCAGTTCTTC. It yields the protein CASSSKPYLNNEQFF.

The chain uses TRBV7-9 and TRBJ2-7; the match to TRBD1 covers 7 bases. There are 15 residues in the CDR3. Germline V gene lookup returns CDR1 SEHNR and CDR2 FQNEAQ (reference sequence). V lost 6 bases, J lost 4 bases, and 12 bases stayed unmatched. The CDR3 nucleotides are TGTGCCAGCAGACGAGGACAGGTGACGGTGTACGAGCAGTACGTC. It encodes CASRRGQVTVYEQYV.

In this sample, this clonotype turned up many times. V and J are TRBV28 and TRBJ2-4, with a possible D match to TRBD2 (5 bases). This CDR3 has 14 amino acids. Per the germline V gene, CDR1 is MDHEN and CDR2 is SYDVKM. Between the trimmed V and J ends, which lost 3 bases and 3 bases, there was a span of 9 bases. As DNA, the CDR3 is TGTGCCAGCAGTTTTCCCCGGGACAAAAACATTCAGTACTTC. It codes for CASSFPRDKNIQYF.

The table lists this clonotype with a few counts. The V and J genes are TRBV7-2 and TRBJ2-1; D not resolved. V was clipped by 0 bases and J by 4 bases, with 10 bases between them. The CDR3 is 15 residues long. From germline, CDR1 is SGHTA and CDR2 FQGNSA. This chain's CDR3 is CASSLAGVGYNEQFF. The CDR3 region has the DNA TGTGCCAGCAGCTTAGCAGGAGTCGGGTACAATGAGCAGTTCTTC.

The V call is TRBV7-9, the J call TRBJ2-3; 12 nucleotides agree with TRBD2. This CDR3 has 16 residues. Per the germline V gene, CDR1 is SEHNR and CDR2 is FQNEAQ (reference sequence). V trimming: 5 bases; J trimming: 4 bases; junction bases outside the gene matches: 7. As DNA, the CDR3 is TGTGCCAGCAGCACCCGACTAGCGGGAGAATCAGATACGCAGTATTTT. It translates to CASSTRLAGESDTQYF.

This clonotype appeared many times. The V and J genes are TRBV6-5 and TRBJ2-3; D remains ambiguous. The V end lost 6 bases, the J end lost 0 bases, and 13 bases lay between the germline ends. The CDR3 extends over 15 amino acids. The V gene's germline CDR1 is MNHEY and CDR2 SVGAGI. The CDR3 sequence is CASRTTAASTDTQYF. The CDR3 nucleotides are TGTGCCAGCAGGACGACTGCGGCTAGCACAGATACGCAGTATTTT.

This chain connects TRBV3-1 to TRBJ2-5, with 10 bases aligning to TRBD2. CDR1 is LGHDT and CDR2 is YNNKEL in the germline V gene (reference sequence). The length of the CDR3 is 16 residues. With 2 bases clipped from V and 2 bases from J, the junction kept 5 bases outside the gene matches. DNA for the CDR3: TGTGCCAGCAGCCAATGGACTAGCGGAGGGCAAGAGACCCAGTACTTC. As protein: CASSQWTSGGQETQYF.

This clonotype was found a few times. The CDR3 sequence is CASSFDRVQETQYF. CDR3 bases: TGTGCCAGCAGCTTTGACAGGGTTCAAGAGACCCAGTACTTC. J is TRBJ2-5 and V is TRBV7-2; 7 bases match TRBD1. This CDR3 has 14 residues. CDR1 and CDR2 from the germline V gene are SGHTA and FQGNSA. Trimming cost V 3 bases and J 2 bases; bases outside gene matches: 3.

The chain employs TRBV25-1 and TRBJ1-2; D uncertain. V was pared by 1 base and J by 4 bases, with 19 bases between. Germline V CDR1 and CDR2: MGHDK, SYGVNS. The CDR3 runs 17 residues. The DNA for the CDR3 is TGTGCCAGCAGTGAATCTCTATTTAGGGAAGGGAGCTATGGCTACACCTTC. Its translation: CASSESLFREGSYGYTF.

This clonotype occurred a few times. The chain has TRBV7-9 and TRBJ2-1, with 10 bases that match TRBD2. V was pared by 2 bases and J by 9 bases, with 7 bases of the junction left unmatched. The CDR3 loop spans 15 amino acids. CDR1 SEHNR and CDR2 FQNEAQ come from the germline V gene (reference sequence). The CDR3 loop reads CASSLISAGGSEQFF. CDR3 DNA: TGTGCCAGCAGCTTAATCTCAGCGGGGGGGAGTGAGCAGTTCTTC.

This sequence joins TRBV4-3 and TRBJ2-3; D remains unclear. Germline lookup yields CDR1 LGHNA and CDR2 YSLEER. The V gene lost 0 bases and the J gene lost 2 bases, with 9 bases spanning the gap. The CDR3 length is 15 residues. The CDR3 loop reads CASSQDPRTTDTQYF. In DNA form, the CDR3 reads TGCGCCAGCAGCCAAGATCCTCGGACCACAGATACGCAGTATTTT.

The genes are TRBV6-4 and TRBJ1-1; TRBD1 aligns across 7 bases. J lost 2 bases, V lost 3 bases, and 3 bases had no gene match. The CDR3 has 14 amino acids. Per the germline V gene, CDR1 is MRHNA and CDR2 is SNTAGT. The CDR3 sequence is CASSEDRENTEAFF. The CDR3 DNA reads as TGTGCCAGCAGTGAAGACAGGGAAAACACTGAAGCTTTCTTT.

The CDR3 sequence: CASSQGYGGRSENEQFF. Written as DNA, the CDR3 is TGTGCCAGCAGCCAGGGCTACGGCGGGAGAAGCGAGAATGAGCAGTTCTTC. This chain joins TRBV3-1 and TRBJ2-1, with 7 bases that match TRBD2. The J segment lost 7 bases and the V segment lost 3 bases, leaving 15 bases of the junction unmatched. The CDR3 has 17 residues. Germline assignment: CDR1 LGHDT and CDR2 YNNKEL (reference sequence).

V usage is TRBV3-1 and J usage is TRBJ2-7, with no clear D. The CDR3 runs to 13 residues. V lost 7 bases, J lost 0 bases, and 10 bases lay in between. The germline gives CDR1 LGHDT, CDR2 YNNKEL (reference sequence). The CDR3 DNA follows: TGTGCCAGCACCCGCTCGAGCTCCTACGAGCAGTACTTC. Its translation is CASTRSSSYEQYF.

This clonotype was recorded many times. The chain has TRBV16 and TRBJ1-4; no clear D. Germline assignment: CDR1 KGHSY and CDR2 FQNENV. The CDR3 consists of 14 residues. Trimming shortened V by 1 base and J by 8 bases, and 11 bases separated the two germline ends. CDR3 region: CASSQWIDFEKLFF. As DNA, the CDR3 is TGTGCCAGCAGCCAATGGATAGATTTCGAAAAACTGTTTTTT.

CDR3 protein: CASSPRPMNTEAFF. DNA of the CDR3: TGTGCCAGCAGCCCCCGGCCCATGAACACTGAAGCTTTCTTT. The V call is TRBV6-2 or TRBV6-3, the J call TRBJ1-1; D not certain. CDR1 and CDR2 (germline): MNHEY, SVGEGT. V was cut by 6 bases and J by 0 bases, with 11 bases left in between. The CDR3 is 14 residues long.

The V and J genes are TRBV7-2 and TRBJ2-7; perhaps TRBD1 as D (5 bases). Germline V gene sequence: CDR1 SGHTA, CDR2 FQGNSA. The V end was cut by 1 base, the J end by 5 bases, with 12 bases between. The CDR3 totals 14 residues. CDR3 sequence reads: CASSLGRQSHEQYF. The CDR3 nucleotides read TGTGCCAGCAGCTTAGGACGACAGTCCCACGAGCAGTACTTC.

This clonotype was picked up a small number of times. The J gene is TRBJ1-5, the V gene TRBV2, with D possibly matching TRBD1 (5 bases). Germline lookup yields CDR1 SNHLY and CDR2 FYNNEI. Trimming took off 3 bases at V and 5 bases at J, with 8 bases between the two ends. CDR3 length equals 13 residues. The chain's CDR3 is CASSETDYQPQHF. DNA of the CDR3: TGTGCCAGCAGTGAGACAGACTATCAGCCCCAGCATTTT. Variable domain in full (rest from reference TRBV2 and TRBJ1-5): EPEVTQTPSHQVTQMGQEVILRCVPISNHLYFYWYRQILGQKVEFLVSFYNNEISEKSEIFDDQFSVERPDGSNFTLKIRSTKLEDSAMYFCASSETDYQPQHFGDGTRLSIL.